This paragraph reports one TCR beta chain. Its cognate antigen is unknown. The sample belongs to a study of T cells after yellow fever vaccination. Study-wide background: Preparation of the low-cell-number fractions used SMART-Seq v4 Ultra Low Input.

TCRdb processed the 5' RACE reads anew with MiXCR; each CDR3 protein has one entry. The sample records roughly 240,000 distinct CDR3 sequences, more than 6.5% being singletons. Study results and limitations: Re-detected after boosting: most primary clones, 96% of CD4 and roughly 88% of CD8.

The germline V and J ends were trimmed by 1 base and 0 bases, with 7 bases remaining between them. The CDR3 length is 15 residues. From germline, CDR1 is KGHSH and CDR2 LQKENI. The source material was CD4+ T cells sorted from PBMCs, sampled on the day of the yellow fever booster vaccination. The source of this sequence is a man aged 25-45 years who received the YFV17D yellow fever vaccine. V gene TRBV18 combines with J gene TRBJ2-1; no clear D. The CDR3 loop reads CASSPQGNSYNEQFF. The CDR3 nucleotides are TGTGCCAGCTCACCACAAGGTAACTCCTACAATGAGCAGTTCTTC. Variable domain in full (rest from reference TRBV18 and TRBJ2-1): NAGVMQNPRHLVRRRGQEARLRCSPMKGHSHVYWYRQLPEEGLKFMVYLQKENIIDESGMPKERFSAEFPKEGPSILRIQQVVRGDSAAYFCASSPQGNSYNEQFFGPGTRLTVL.